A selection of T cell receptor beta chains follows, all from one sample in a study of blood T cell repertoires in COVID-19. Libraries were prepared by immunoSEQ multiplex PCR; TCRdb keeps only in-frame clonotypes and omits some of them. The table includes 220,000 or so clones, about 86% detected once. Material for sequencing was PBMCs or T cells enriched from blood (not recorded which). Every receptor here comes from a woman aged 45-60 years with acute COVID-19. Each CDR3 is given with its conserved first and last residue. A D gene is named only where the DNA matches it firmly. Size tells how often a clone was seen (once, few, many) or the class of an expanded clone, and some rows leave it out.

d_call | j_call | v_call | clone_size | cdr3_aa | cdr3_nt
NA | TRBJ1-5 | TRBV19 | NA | CASSKVGRVQPQHF | TGTGCCAGTAGTAAGGTGGGTCGGGTTCAGCCCCAGCATTTT
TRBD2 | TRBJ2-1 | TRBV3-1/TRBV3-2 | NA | CASSQERGGSSYNEQFF | TGTGCCAGCAGCCAAGAACGGGGCGGGAGTTCCTACAATGAGCAGTTCTTC
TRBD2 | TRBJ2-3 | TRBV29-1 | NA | CSAATSGTTDTQYF | TGCAGCGCCGCGACTAGCGGAACCACAGATACGCAGTATTTT
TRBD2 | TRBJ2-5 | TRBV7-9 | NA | CASTPRLAGGEETQYF | TGTGCCAGCACCCCGCGCCTAGCGGGAGGTGAGGAGACCCAGTACTTC
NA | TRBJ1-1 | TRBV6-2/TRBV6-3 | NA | CASSPTGIRTEAFF | TGTGCCAGCAGTCCGACCGGGATACGCACTGAAGCTTTCTTT
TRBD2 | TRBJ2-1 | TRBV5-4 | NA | CASRLSGSGSPQPYNEQFF | TGTGCCAGCCGACTCTCCGGCAGCGGGAGCCCTCAGCCCTACAATGAGCAGTTCTTC
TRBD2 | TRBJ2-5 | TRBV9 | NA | CASSSRLAGLQETQYF | TGTGCCAGCAGCTCCCGACTAGCGGGACTACAAGAGACCCAGTACTTC
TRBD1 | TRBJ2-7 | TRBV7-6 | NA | CASSPDRGYEQYF | TGTGCCAGCAGCCCGGACAGGGGGTACGAGCAGTACTTC
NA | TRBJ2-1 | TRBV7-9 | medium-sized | CASSLPGVTYNEQFF | TGTGCCAGCAGCCTCCCGGGAGTTACCTACAATGAGCAGTTCTTC
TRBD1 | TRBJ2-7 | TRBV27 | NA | CASRQQGYGAYEQYF | TGTGCCAGCAGGCAACAGGGGTATGGAGCCTACGAGCAGTACTTC